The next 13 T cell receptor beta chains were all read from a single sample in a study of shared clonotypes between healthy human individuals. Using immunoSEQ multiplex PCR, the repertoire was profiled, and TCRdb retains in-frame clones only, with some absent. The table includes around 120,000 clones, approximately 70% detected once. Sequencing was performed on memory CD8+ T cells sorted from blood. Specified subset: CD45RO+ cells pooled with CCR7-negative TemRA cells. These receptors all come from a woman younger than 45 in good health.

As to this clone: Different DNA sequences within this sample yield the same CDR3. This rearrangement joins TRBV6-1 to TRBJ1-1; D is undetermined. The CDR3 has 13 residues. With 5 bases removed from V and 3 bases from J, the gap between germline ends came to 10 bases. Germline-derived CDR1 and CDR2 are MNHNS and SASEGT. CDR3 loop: CASSLEGHTEAFF. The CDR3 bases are TGTGCCAGCAGTTTAGAAGGGCACACTGAAGCTTTCTTT.

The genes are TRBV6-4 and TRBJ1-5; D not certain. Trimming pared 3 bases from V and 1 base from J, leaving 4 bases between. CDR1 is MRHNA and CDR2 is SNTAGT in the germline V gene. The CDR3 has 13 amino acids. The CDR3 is CASSEESNQPQHF. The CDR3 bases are TGTGCCAGCAGTGAGGAGAGCAATCAGCCCCAGCATTTT.

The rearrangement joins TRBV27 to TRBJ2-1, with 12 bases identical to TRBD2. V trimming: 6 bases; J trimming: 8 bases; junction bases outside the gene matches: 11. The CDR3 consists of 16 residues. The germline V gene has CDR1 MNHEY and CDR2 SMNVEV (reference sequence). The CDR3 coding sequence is TGTGCCAGCAGCCTGACTAGCGGGAGTTTTACATATGAGCAGTTCTTC. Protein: CASSLTSGSFTYEQFF.

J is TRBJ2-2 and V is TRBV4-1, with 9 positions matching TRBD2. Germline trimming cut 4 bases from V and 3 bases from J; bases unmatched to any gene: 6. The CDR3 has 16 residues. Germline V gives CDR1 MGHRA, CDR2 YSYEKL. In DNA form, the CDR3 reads TGCGCCAGCAGCCCCGCCGGCGGGAGGGACACCGGGGAGCTGTTTTTT. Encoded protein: CASSPAGGRDTGELFF.

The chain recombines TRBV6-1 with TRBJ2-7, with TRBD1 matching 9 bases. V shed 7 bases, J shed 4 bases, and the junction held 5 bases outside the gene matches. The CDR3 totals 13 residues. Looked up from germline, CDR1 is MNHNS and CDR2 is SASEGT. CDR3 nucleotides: TGTGCCAGCACACCGGACAGGGGATACGAGCAGTACTTC. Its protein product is CASTPDRGYEQYF.

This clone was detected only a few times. In nucleotides, the CDR3 is TGTGCCAGTCTCACACCATACTCCTACAATGAGCAGTTCTTC. It codes for CASLTPYSYNEQFF. This sequence joins TRBV28 and TRBJ2-1; unclear D gene. V dropped 9 bases and J dropped 0 bases, with 12 bases sitting between them. CDR3 length: 14 amino acids. The V gene's germline CDR1 is MDHEN and CDR2 SYDVKM.

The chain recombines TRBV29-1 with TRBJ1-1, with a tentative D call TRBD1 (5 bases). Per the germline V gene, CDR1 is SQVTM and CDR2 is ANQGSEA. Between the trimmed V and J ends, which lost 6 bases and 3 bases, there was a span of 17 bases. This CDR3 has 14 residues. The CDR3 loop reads CSVGVQAGDTEAFF. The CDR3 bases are TGCAGCGTGGGGGTGCAGGCGGGGGACACTGAAGCTTTCTTT.

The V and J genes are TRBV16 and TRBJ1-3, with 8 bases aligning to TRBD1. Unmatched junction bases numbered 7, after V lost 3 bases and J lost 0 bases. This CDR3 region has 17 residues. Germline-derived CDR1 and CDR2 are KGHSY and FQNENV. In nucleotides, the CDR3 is TGTGCCAGCAGCCATTTGACAGGGGTGAGCTCTGGAAACACCATATATTTT. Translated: CASSHLTGVSSGNTIYF.

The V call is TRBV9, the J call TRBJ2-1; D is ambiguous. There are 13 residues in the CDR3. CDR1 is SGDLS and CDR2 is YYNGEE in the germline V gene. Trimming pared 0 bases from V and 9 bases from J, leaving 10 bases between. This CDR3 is CASSVAGGTEQFF. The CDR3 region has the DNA TGTGCCAGCAGCGTAGCGGGCGGTACTGAGCAGTTCTTC.

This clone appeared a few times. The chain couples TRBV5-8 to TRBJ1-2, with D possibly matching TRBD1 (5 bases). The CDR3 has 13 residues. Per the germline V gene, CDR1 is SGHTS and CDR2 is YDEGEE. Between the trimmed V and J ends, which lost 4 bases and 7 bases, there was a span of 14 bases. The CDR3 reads CASSPSGAGGYTF. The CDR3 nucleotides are TGTGCCAGCAGCCCGAGTGGGGCGGGTGGCTACACCTTC.

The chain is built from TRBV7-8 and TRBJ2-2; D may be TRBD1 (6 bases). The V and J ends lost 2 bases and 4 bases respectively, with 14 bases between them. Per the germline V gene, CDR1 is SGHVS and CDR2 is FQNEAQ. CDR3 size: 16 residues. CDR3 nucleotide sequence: TGTGCCAGCAGCTTAAGGGGGACGGTGGGCACCGGGGAGCTGTTTTTT. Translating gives CASSLRGTVGTGELFF.

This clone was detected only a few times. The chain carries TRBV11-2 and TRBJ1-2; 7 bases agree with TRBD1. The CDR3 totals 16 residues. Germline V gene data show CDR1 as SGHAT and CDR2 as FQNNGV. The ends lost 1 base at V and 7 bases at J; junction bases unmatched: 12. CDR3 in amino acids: CASSLVTGEDVFGYTF. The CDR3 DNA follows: TGTGCCAGCAGCTTAGTAACAGGGGAAGACGTCTTTGGCTACACCTTC.

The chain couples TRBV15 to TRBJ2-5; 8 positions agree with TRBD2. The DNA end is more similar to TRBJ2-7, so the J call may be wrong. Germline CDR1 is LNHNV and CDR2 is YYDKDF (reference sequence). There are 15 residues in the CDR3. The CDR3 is CATGVSAGGSYEQYF. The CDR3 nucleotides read TGTGCCACCGGCGTTTCGGCGGGAGGCTCCTACGAGCAGTACTTC.